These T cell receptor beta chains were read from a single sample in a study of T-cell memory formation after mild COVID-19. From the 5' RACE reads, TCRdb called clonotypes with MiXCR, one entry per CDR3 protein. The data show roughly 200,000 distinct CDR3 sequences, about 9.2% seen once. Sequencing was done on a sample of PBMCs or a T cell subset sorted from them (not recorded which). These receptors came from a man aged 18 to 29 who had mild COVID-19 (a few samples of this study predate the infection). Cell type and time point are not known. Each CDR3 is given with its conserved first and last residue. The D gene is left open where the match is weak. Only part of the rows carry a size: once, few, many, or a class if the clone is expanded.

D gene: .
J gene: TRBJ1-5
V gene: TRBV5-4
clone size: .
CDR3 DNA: TGTGCCAGCAGCACTCGCCCCAATCAGCCCCAGCATTTT
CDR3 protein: CASSTRPNQPQHF

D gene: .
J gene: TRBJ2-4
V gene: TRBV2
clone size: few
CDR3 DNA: TGTGCCAGCAGTGCGGGCTATCGCGGGGACATTCAGTACTTC
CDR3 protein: CASSAGYRGDIQYF

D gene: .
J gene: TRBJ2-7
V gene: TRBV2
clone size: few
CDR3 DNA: TGTGCCAGCAGTGTGTCGACCTACGAGCAGTACTTC
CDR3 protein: CASSVSTYEQYF

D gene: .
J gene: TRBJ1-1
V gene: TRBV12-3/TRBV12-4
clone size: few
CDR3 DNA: TGTGCCAGCAGTTTAGGCCGACAGTCCACTGAAGCTTTCTTT
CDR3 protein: CASSLGRQSTEAFF

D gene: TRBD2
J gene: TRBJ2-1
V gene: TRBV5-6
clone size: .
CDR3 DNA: TGTGCCAGCAGCCGTTTAACTGGGGAGCGGGGGGAGGATGAGCAGTTCTTC
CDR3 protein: CASSRLTGERGEDEQFF

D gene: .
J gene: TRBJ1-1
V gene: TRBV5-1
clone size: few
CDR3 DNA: TGCGCCAGCAGCTTGGAAGGGGTCCCGAACACTGAAGCTTTCTTT
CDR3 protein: CASSLEGVPNTEAFF

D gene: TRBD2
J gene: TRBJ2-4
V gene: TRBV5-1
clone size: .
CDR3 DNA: TGCGCCAGCAGCTTGGGCCCTCGACTAGCGGGGGTAGCCAAAAACATTCAGTACTTC
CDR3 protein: CASSLGPRLAGVAKNIQYF

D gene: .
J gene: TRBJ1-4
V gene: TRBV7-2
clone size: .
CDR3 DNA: TGTGCCAGCAGCCCCACCGCCATAGCAGGAAAACTGTTTTTT
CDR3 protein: CASSPTAIAGKLFF

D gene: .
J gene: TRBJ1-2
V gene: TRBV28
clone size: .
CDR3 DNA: TGTGCCAGCAGTTGGACAGCCGTGAACTATGGCTACACCTTC
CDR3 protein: CASSWTAVNYGYTF

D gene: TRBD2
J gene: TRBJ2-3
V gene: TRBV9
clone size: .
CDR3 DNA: TGTGCCAGCAGCGTAATTCTAGGCGGGGGGACAGATACGCAGTATTTT
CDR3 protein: CASSVILGGGTDTQYF

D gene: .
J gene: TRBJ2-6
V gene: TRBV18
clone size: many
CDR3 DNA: TGTGCCAGCTCACCAGCTCCCGCGGACTCTGGGGCCAACGTCCTGACTTTC
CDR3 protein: CASSPAPADSGANVLTF

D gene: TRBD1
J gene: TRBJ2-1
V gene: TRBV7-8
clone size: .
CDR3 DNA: TGTGCCAGCAGCTTATCGGGACAGGGGTACAATGAGCAGTTCTTC
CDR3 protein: CASSLSGQGYNEQFF

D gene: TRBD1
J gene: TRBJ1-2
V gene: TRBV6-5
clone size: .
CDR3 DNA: TGTGCCAGCAGTTACTCGAGATGGACAGGGGGAAGGGATAACTATGGCTACACCTTC
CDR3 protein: CASSYSRWTGGRDNYGYTF

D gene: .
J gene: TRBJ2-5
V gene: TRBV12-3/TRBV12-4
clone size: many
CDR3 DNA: TGTGCCAGCAGTAATACAGGGCGGCAAGAGACCCAGTACTTC
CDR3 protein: CASSNTGRQETQYF

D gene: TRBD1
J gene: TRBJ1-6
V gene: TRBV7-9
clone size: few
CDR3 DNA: TGTGCCAGCATCCAAACAGGGGTACGGGCACCCCTCCACTTT
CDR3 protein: CASIQTGVRAPLHF

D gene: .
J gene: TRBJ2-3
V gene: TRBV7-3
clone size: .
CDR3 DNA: TGTGCCAGCAGCCTAAGGCCAGACTCCGAATATACGCAGTATTTT
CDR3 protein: CASSLRPDSEYTQYF

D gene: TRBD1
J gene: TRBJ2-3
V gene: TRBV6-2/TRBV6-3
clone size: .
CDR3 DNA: TGTGCCAGCAGTTACTCCCCGCAGGGGGCAACAGATACGCAGTATTTT
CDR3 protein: CASSYSPQGATDTQYF

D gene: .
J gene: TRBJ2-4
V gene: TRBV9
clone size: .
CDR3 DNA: TGTGCCAGCAGCGTAGGTCTAGAAAACATTCAGTACTTC
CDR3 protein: CASSVGLENIQYF

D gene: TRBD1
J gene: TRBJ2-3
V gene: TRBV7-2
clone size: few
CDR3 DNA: TGTGCCAGCAGCCGCGCCACAGGGGGCACAGATACGCAGTATTTT
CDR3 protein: CASSRATGGTDTQYF

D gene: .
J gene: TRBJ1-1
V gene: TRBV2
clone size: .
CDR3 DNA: TGTGCCAGCACAAGGGGGATGGGGGGAACGACTGAAGCTTTCTTT
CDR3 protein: CASTRGMGGTTEAFF

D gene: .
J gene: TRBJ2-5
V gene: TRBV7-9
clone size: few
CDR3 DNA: TGTGCCAGCAACCGCTTACTGGGAGCCAGGGTAGAGACCCAGTACTTC
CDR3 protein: CASNRLLGARVETQYF

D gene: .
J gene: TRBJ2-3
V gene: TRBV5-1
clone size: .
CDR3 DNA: TGCGCCAGCAGCTTGCCGCGAGATACGCAGTATTTT
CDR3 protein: CASSLPRDTQYF

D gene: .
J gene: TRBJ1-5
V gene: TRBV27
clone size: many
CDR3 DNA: TGTGCCAGCAGTTTTGGCGGGAGCAATCAGCCCCAGCATTTT
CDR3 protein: CASSFGGSNQPQHF

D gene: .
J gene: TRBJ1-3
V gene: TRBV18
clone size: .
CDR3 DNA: TGTGCCAGCTCACGCCCCGGGGTCGGCGGAAACACCATATATTTT
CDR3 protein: CASSRPGVGGNTIYF

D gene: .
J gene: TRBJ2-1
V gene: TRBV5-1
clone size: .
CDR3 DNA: TGCGCCAGCAGCTTGTTCCCGAGCTCCTACAATGAGCAGTTCTTC
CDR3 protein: CASSLFPSSYNEQFF

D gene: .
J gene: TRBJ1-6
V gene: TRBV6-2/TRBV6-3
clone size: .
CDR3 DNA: TGTGCCAGCAGTTACTCTCAGGGGTCACCCCTCCACTTT
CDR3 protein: CASSYSQGSPLHF

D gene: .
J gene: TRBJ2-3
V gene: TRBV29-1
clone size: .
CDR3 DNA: TGCAGCGTTGAAGGCCGGCAGGCAGATACGCAGTATTTT
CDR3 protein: CSVEGRQADTQYF

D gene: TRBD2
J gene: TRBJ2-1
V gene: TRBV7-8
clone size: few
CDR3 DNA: TGTGCCAGCAGCGTCGGGGGGTTAGGGGTTAAAAACGATGAGCAGTTCTTC
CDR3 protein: CASSVGGLGVKNDEQFF

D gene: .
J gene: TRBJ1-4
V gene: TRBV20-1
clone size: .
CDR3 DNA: TGCAGTGCTAGAGATACGGGAACTTATAATGCAAAACTGTTTTTT
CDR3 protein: CSARDTGTYNAKLFF

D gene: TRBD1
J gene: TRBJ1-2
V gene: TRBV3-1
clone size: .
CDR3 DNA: TGTGCCAGCAGCCAGACTCAGACAGGGGGATTGGGCTACACCTTC
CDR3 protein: CASSQTQTGGLGYTF

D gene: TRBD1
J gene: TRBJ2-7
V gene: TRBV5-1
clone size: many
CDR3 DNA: TGCGCCAGCAGCGCCGACAGGGTCGACGAGCAGTACTTC
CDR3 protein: CASSADRVDEQYF

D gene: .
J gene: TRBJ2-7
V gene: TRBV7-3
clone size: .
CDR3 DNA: TGTGCCAGCAGCCGTACAGGGTTAGGCGAGCAGTACTTC
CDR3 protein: CASSRTGLGEQYF

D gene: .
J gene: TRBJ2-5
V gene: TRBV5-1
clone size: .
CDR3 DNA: TGCGCCAGCAGCTTGGGGGGAGGTGAACCGACCCAGTACTTC
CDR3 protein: CASSLGGGEPTQYF

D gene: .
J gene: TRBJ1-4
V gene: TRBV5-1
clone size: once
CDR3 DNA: TGCGCCAGCAGCTTGAAGTCAGGGGAAGAAAAACTGTTTTTT
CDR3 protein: CASSLKSGEEKLFF

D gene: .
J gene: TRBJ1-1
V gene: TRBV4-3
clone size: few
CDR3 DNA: TGCGCCAGCAGCCAAGACGGCCAGTTGAACACTGAAGCTTTCTTT
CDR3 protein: CASSQDGQLNTEAFF

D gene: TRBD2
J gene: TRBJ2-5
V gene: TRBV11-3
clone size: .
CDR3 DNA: TGTGCCAGCAGCGCGGGGGGTTTGGCGGAGACCCAGTACTTC
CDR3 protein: CASSAGGLAETQYF

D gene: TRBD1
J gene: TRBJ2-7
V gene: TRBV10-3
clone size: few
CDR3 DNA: TGTGCCATCAGTGAAGGGACAGGGAGCTACGAGCAGTACTTC
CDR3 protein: CAISEGTGSYEQYF

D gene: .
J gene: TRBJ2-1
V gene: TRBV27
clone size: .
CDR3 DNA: TGTGCCAGCGGGACAAGACACGACAATGAGCAGTTCTTC
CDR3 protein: CASGTRHDNEQFF

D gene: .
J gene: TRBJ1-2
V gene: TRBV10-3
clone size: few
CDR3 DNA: TGTGCCATCAAAGGCCAGAGAAACTATGGCTACACCTTC
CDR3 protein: CAIKGQRNYGYTF

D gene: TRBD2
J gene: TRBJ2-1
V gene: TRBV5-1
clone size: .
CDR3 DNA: TGCGCCAGCTTCGGGACTAGCTTGTTCTTC
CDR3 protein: CASFGTSLFF

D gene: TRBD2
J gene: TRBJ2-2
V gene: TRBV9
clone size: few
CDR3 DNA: TGTGCCAGCAGCCCCCGCTCCCCGGGACTAGGGGCCGGGGAGCTGTTTTTT
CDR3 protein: CASSPRSPGLGAGELFF

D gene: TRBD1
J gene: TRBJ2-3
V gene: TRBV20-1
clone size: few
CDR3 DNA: TGCAGTGCCACCCCGGGACAGGGCAACACAGATACGCAGTATTTT
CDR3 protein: CSATPGQGNTDTQYF

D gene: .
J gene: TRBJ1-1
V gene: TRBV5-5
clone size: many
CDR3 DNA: TGTGCCAGCAGCTTGGAGGGTGGGGCGAACACTGAAGCTTTCTTT
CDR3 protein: CASSLEGGANTEAFF

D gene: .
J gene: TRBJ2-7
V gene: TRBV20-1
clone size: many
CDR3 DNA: TGCAGTGCTAGTGGTGGGTTGGGTCTAGCCCACTACGAGCAGTACTTC
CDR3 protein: CSASGGLGLAHYEQYF

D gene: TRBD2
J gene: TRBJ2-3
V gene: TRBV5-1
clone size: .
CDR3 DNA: TGCGCCAGCAGCTTGGGACTAGCGATAGATACGCAGTATTTT
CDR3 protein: CASSLGLAIDTQYF

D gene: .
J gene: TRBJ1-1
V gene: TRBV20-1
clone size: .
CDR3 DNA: TGCAGTGCTAGAGATCCCGGGAGAGGCGCTGAAGCTTTCTTT
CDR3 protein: CSARDPGRGAEAFF

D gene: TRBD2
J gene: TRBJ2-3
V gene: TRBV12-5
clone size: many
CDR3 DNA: TGTGCTAGTGGCCCTAGCGGGGTGAGCACAGATACGCAGTATTTT
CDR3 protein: CASGPSGVSTDTQYF

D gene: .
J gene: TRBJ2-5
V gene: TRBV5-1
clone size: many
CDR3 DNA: TGCGCCAGCAGCCATCAGGGAACAGAGACCCAGTACTTC
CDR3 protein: CASSHQGTETQYF

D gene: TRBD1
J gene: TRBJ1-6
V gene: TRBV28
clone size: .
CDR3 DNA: TGTGCCAGCAGTTCGCCGGGACAGGTTTCACCCCTCCACTTT
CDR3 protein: CASSSPGQVSPLHF

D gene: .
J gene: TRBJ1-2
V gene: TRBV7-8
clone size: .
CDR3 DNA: TGTGCCAGCAGCCCGTCGGAGGGGCGGATGTACTATGGCTACACCTTC
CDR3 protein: CASSPSEGRMYYGYTF

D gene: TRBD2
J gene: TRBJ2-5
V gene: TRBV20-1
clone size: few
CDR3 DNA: TGCAGTGCCAGGCTAACTAGCGGACCCGGGGAGACCCAGTACTTC
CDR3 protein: CSARLTSGPGETQYF

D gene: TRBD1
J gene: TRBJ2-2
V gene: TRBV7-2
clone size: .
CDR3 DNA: TGTGCCAGCAGCCCAAGGGGGCAAGGCACCGGGGAGCTGTTTTTT
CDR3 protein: CASSPRGQGTGELFF

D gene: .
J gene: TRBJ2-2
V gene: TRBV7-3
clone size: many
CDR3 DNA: TGTGCCAGCAGCCAGAAGGGGGGGAACACCGGGGAGCTGTTTTTT
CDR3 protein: CASSQKGGNTGELFF

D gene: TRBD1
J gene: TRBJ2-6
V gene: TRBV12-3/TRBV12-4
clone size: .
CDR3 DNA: TGTGCCAGCAGGCCACGGGACAGGGGGCTGGTGGCTGGGGCCAACGTCCTGACTTTC
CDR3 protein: CASRPRDRGLVAGANVLTF

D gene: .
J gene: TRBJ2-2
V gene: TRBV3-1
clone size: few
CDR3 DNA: TGTGCCAGCAGCCAAGACGAGGGGACCGGGGAGCTGTTTTTT
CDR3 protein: CASSQDEGTGELFF

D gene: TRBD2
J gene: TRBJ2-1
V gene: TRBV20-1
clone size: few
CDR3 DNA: TGCAGTGCTGGGACTAGCTTTGAGCAGTTCTTC
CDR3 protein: CSAGTSFEQFF

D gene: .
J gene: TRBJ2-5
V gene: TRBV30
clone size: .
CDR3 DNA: TGTGCCGGTGGATGGGAGACCCAGTACTTC
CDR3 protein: CAGGWETQYF

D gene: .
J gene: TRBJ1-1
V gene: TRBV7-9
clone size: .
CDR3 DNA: TGTGCCAGCAGTTCCTTCATGGGCACTGAAGCTTTCTTT
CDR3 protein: CASSSFMGTEAFF